A selection of T cell receptor beta chains follows, all from one sample in a study of blood T cell repertoires in COVID-19. Using immunoSEQ multiplex PCR, the repertoire was profiled, and TCRdb retains in-frame clones only, with some absent. Found here are under 300,000 clones, approximately 90% of them singletons; the top ten hold 2% to 2.5%. Sequencing was carried out using peripheral blood. The receptors originated from a woman aged 40 to 55 who had recovered from COVID-19. The CDR3 runs from the conserved cysteine through the conserved F or W.

j_gene: TRBJ2-7; v_gene: TRBV20-1; len: 11; CDR3aa: CSASRGLEQYF
j_gene: TRBJ2-7; v_gene: TRBV7-2; len: 15; CDR3aa: CASSLVGQGSYEQYF
j_gene: TRBJ2-5; v_gene: TRBV28; len: 15; CDR3aa: CASSGTSASQETQYF
j_gene: TRBJ2-5; v_gene: TRBV29-1; len: 15; CDR3aa: CSVDATSGGPETQYF
j_gene: TRBJ1-5; v_gene: TRBV28; len: 15; CDR3aa: CASTGDSYSNQPQHF
j_gene: TRBJ2-5; v_gene: TRBV9; len: 16; CDR3aa: CASSVGVGGPEETQYF
j_gene: TRBJ2-7; v_gene: TRBV18; len: 14; CDR3aa: CASSPSGRNYEQYF
j_gene: TRBJ1-1; v_gene: TRBV12-3/TRBV12-4; len: 13; CDR3aa: CASSLSGNTEAFF
j_gene: TRBJ1-4; v_gene: TRBV19; len: 15; CDR3aa: CASSTDTDRNEKLFF
j_gene: TRBJ1-1; v_gene: TRBV2; len: 14; CDR3aa: CASSALGGNTEAFF
j_gene: TRBJ2-3; v_gene: TRBV9; len: 12; CDR3aa: CASRSEGDTQYF
j_gene: TRBJ1-5; v_gene: TRBV10-3; len: 14; CDR3aa: CAISEQGPGQPQHF
j_gene: TRBJ2-1; v_gene: TRBV6-5; len: 14; CDR3aa: CASSYSNTHNEQFF
j_gene: TRBJ2-5; v_gene: TRBV29-1; len: 14; CDR3aa: CSADSGLGGETQYF
j_gene: TRBJ1-4; v_gene: TRBV7-2; len: 15; CDR3aa: CASSGPGQGNEKLFF
j_gene: TRBJ2-2; v_gene: TRBV2; len: 15; CDR3aa: CASSSQGSGTGELFF
j_gene: TRBJ1-2; v_gene: TRBV5-6; len: 13; CDR3aa: CASRQDRFYDYTF
j_gene: TRBJ2-2; v_gene: TRBV18; len: 14; CDR3aa: CASSPGTGFGELFF